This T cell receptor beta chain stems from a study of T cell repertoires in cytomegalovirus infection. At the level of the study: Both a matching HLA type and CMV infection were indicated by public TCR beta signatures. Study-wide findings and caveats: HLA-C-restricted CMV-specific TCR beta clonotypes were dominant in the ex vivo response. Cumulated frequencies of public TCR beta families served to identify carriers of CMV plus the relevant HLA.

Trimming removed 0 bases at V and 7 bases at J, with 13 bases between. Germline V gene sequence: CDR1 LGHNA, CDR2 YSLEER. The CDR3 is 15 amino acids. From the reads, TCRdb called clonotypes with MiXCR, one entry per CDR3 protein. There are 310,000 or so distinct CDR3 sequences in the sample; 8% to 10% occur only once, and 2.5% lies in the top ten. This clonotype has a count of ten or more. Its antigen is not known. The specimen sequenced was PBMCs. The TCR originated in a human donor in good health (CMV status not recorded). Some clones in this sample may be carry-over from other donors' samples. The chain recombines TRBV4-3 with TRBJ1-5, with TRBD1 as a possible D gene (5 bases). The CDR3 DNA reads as TGCGCCAGCAGCCAAGATGGGGCAGGGAACCAGCCCCAGCATTTT. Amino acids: CASSQDGAGNQPQHF.